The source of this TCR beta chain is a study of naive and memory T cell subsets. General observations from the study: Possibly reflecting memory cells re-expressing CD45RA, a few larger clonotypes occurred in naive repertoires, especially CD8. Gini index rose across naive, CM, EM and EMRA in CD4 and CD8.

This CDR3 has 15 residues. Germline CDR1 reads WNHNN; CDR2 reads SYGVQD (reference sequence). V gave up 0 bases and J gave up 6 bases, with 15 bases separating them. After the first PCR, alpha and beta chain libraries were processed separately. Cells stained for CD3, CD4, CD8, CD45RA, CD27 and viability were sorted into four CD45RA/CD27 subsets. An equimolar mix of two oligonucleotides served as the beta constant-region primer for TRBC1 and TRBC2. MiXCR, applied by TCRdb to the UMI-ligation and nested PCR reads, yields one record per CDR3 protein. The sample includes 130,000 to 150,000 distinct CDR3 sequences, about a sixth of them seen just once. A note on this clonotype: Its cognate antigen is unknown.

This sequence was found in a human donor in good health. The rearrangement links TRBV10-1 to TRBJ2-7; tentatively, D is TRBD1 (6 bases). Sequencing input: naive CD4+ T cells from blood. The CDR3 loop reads CASSESWDTPREQYF. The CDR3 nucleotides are TGCGCCAGCAGTGAGTCATGGGACACCCCTCGCGAGCAGTACTTC.